Below, 31 T cell receptor beta chains from the same sample are listed, as sequenced in a study of blood T cell repertoires in COVID-19. Clones were read by immunoSEQ multiplex PCR, and TCRdb kept only the in-frame ones, dropping some. The table has roughly 65,000 clones, just over 85% seen once; the top ten hold approximately 4.2%. The specimen was peripheral blood. The origin of the receptors is a man aged 45-65 years with acute or convalescent COVID-19.

This chain links TRBV4-2 with TRBJ2-1, with D unclear. Germline V gene data show CDR1 as LGHNA and CDR2 as YNFKEQ. This CDR3 has 15 amino acids. The V gene lost 0 bases and the J gene lost 9 bases, with 15 bases spanning the gap. The CDR3 bases are TGTGCCAGCAGCCAAGAAGGCGGCCCGAAGAGTGAGCAGTTCTTC. It yields the protein CASSQEGGPKSEQFF.

In its sample, this clone was seen a few times. As DNA, the CDR3 is TGTGCCAGCAGTTTACTGTCAGGGGGTTACACCTTC. Translating it yields CASSLLSGGYTF. The genes are TRBV28 and TRBJ1-2, with 7 bases aligning to TRBD1. The germline CDR1 and CDR2 sequences are MDHEN and SYDVKM. The CDR3 consists of 12 residues. The J segment lost 11 bases and the V segment lost 2 bases, leaving 5 bases of the junction unmatched.

The chain couples TRBV5-1 to TRBJ2-5; TRBD1 agrees at 8 bases. The V segment lost 4 bases and the J segment 5 bases; nucleotides outside the gene matches: 4. The germline gives CDR1 SGHRS, CDR2 YFSETQ. The CDR3 length is 13 residues. Here the CDR3 DNA reads TGCGCCAGCAGCCCGGACAGGGCGGAGACCCAGTACTTC. Translated: CASSPDRAETQYF.

The V call is TRBV9, the J call TRBJ2-1, with 8 bases matching TRBD2. This CDR3 has 15 residues. The V gene end was trimmed by 2 bases and the J gene end by 3 bases; junction bases not matched to a gene: 4. Germline CDR1 is SGDLS and CDR2 is YYNGEE. The chain's CDR3 is CASSVGLAFYNEQFF. As DNA, the CDR3 is TGTGCCAGCAGCGTCGGACTAGCCTTCTACAATGAGCAGTTCTTC.

The chain joins TRBV7-6 to TRBJ1-4; 7 bases are a match to TRBD1. Germline lookup yields CDR1 SGHVS and CDR2 FNYEAQ. The ends lost 3 bases at V and 2 bases at J; junction bases unmatched: 3. This CDR3 contains 15 residues. CDR3 sequence: CASSLGTATNEKLFF. The CDR3 region has the DNA TGTGCCAGCAGCTTGGGGACAGCTACTAATGAAAAACTGTTTTTT.

The chain links TRBV4-2 to TRBJ1-2; D might be TRBD1 (6 bases). The length of the CDR3 is 15 residues. Deletions cut 0 bases from V and 8 bases from J, with 16 bases between. Per the germline V gene, CDR1 is LGHNA and CDR2 is YNFKEQ. The CDR3 loop reads CASSQDLLGAGGYTF. CDR3 DNA sequence: TGTGCCAGCAGCCAAGATCTATTGGGGGCAGGAGGCTACACCTTC.

The chain uses TRBV11-3 and TRBJ2-5; the D gene is possibly TRBD2 (5 bases). V dropped 0 bases and J dropped 2 bases, with 16 bases sitting between them. The CDR3 extends over 17 amino acids. The germline V gene has CDR1 SGHNT and CDR2 YENEEA. CDR3 sequence reads: CASSLDGRGLTQETQYF. The CDR3 bases are TGTGCCAGCAGCTTAGATGGGAGAGGATTAACTCAAGAGACCCAGTACTTC.

This chain joins TRBV19 and TRBJ2-6; 8 bases line up with TRBD1. Germline V CDR1 and CDR2: LNHDA, SQIVND (reference sequence). The CDR3 has 17 residues. The V segment lost 0 bases and the J segment 3 bases; nucleotides outside the gene matches: 4. The CDR3 nucleotides read TGTGCCAGTAGTATAGATCAGGGGGCTGGTGGGGCCAACGTCCTGACTTTC. Its protein product is CASSIDQGAGGANVLTF.

This CDR3 is CASSKASPSTGTYNEQFF. The CDR3 nucleotides read TGTGCCAGCAGCAAAGCGAGCCCATCGACAGGTACCTACAATGAGCAGTTCTTC. The chain uses TRBV21-1 and TRBJ2-1; the table's D call of TRBD1 was not tested on the DNA. TRBV21-1 is a pseudogene. The CDR3 is 18 residues long.

The chain combines TRBV7-6 with TRBJ2-1, with 10 bases matching TRBD1. Germline V gene lookup returns CDR1 SGHVS and CDR2 FNYEAQ. The CDR3 contains 15 residues. J was trimmed by 6 bases and V by 4 bases; bases with no gene match: 6. In DNA form, the CDR3 reads TGTGCCAGCAGCTGGTCCGGGACAGGGGTCAATGAGCAGTTCTTC. Its translation is CASSWSGTGVNEQFF.

The chain joins TRBV19 to TRBJ2-1; 15 bases agree with TRBD2. V was pared by 6 bases and J by 7 bases, with 13 bases of the junction left unmatched. The CDR3 spans 18 residues. Per the germline V gene, CDR1 is LNHDA and CDR2 is SQIVND (reference sequence). The CDR3 DNA is TGTGCCAGTAGCCGTTCGGGACTAGCGGGAGGTGAATGGAATGAGCAGTTCTTC. Translation: CASSRSGLAGGEWNEQFF.

This chain joins TRBV27 and TRBJ1-5; TRBD1 matches at 7 bases. CDR3 length: 15 amino acids. With 3 bases clipped from V and 3 bases from J, the junction kept 5 bases outside the gene matches. CDR1 and CDR2 (germline): MNHEY, SMNVEV (reference sequence). In DNA, the CDR3 is TGTGCCAGCAGTTTGGGGGACAGACCCAATCAGCCCCAGCATTTT. Protein sequence: CASSLGDRPNQPQHF.

The chain has TRBV18 and TRBJ1-5; TRBD1 aligns across 10 bases. Looked up from germline, CDR1 is KGHSH and CDR2 is LQKENI. This CDR3 is 14 amino acids long. The junction had 3 bases not matched to a gene; V was cut back by 3 bases and J by 7 bases. The CDR3 region is CASSPWTGGQPQHF. The CDR3 region has the DNA TGTGCCAGCTCACCCTGGACAGGGGGGCAGCCCCAGCATTTT.

The chain combines TRBV5-1 with TRBJ1-1; TRBD1 is a possible D gene (6 bases). CDR3 length: 15 amino acids. Deletions cut 4 bases from V and 4 bases from J, with 17 bases between. Germline CDR1 and CDR2: SGHRS and YFSETQ. CDR3 coding DNA: TGCGCCAGCAGCCAACCGGACAGCCTGAGCACTGAAGCTTTCTTT. The encoded protein is CASSQPDSLSTEAFF.

The chain uses TRBV7-9 and TRBJ1-1; possibly TRBD1 for D (5 bases). In germline, CDR1 is SEHNR, CDR2 FQNEAQ (reference sequence). CDR3 length: 15 residues. V was trimmed by 3 bases and J by 4 bases, leaving 15 bases between them. The CDR3 region has the DNA TGTGCCAGCAGCTTCCGCCGATCGGGGGGCACTGAAGCTTTCTTT. Residues: CASSFRRSGGTEAFF.

In this sample, this clone turned up once. V and J are TRBV10-3 and TRBJ2-7, with a weak D call TRBD1 (6 bases). The CDR3 totals 15 residues. CDR1 ENHRY and CDR2 SYGVKD come from the germline V gene. Trimming shortened V by 0 bases and J by 2 bases, and 11 bases separated the two germline ends. DNA of the CDR3: TGTGCCATCAGTGAGTCACAGGGTAAGGCCTACGAGCAGTACTTC. Amino acids: CAISESQGKAYEQYF.

The chain recombines TRBV7-2 with TRBJ2-1; TRBD2 matches at 13 bases. J lost 6 bases, V lost 5 bases, and 7 bases had no gene match. This CDR3 is 16 amino acids long. Germline lookup yields CDR1 SGHTA and CDR2 FQGNSA. The CDR3 protein is CASSPWTSGSGNEQFF. In nucleotides, the CDR3 is TGTGCCAGCAGCCCTTGGACTAGCGGGAGCGGCAATGAGCAGTTCTTC.

Points on this clone: A junction boundary mismatches the germline segment, possibly from a read error. The J gene is TRBJ1-2, the V gene TRBV28; D is perhaps TRBD1 (6 bases). This CDR3 comprises 14 residues. Germline values: CDR1 MDHEN, CDR2 SYDVKM. The chain's CDR3 is CASSLSPRTGTSFF. CDR3 bases: TGTGCCAGCAGTTTGTCCCCAAGAACAGGGACATCCTTCTTC.

The rearrangement joins TRBV6-5 to TRBJ2-7; D might be TRBD2 (5 bases). Germline CDR1 reads MNHEY; CDR2 reads SVGAGI. The CDR3 extends over 16 amino acids. Trimming pared 0 bases from V and 5 bases from J, leaving 17 bases between. The CDR3 sequence is CASSYSSGSSRHEQYF. The CDR3, as DNA: TGTGCCAGCAGTTACTCGTCTGGGAGTTCTCGTCACGAGCAGTACTTC.

The CDR3 region is CASSLTGLETQYF. The CDR3 coding sequence is TGTGCCAGCAGCCTCACAGGGTTGGAGACCCAGTACTTC. The gene calls are TRBV7-9 and TRBJ2-5, with D tentatively TRBD1 (6 bases). The CDR3 loop spans 13 amino acids. V lost 5 bases and J lost 5, with 12 bases in between. Germline V lookup: CDR1 SEHNR, CDR2 FQNEAQ (reference sequence).

The chain couples TRBV13 to TRBJ2-1, with a tentative D call TRBD2 (5 bases). CDR3 length equals 15 residues. Germline V gene sequence: CDR1 PRHDT, CDR2 FYEKMQ (reference sequence). The V gene lost 5 bases and the J gene lost 2 bases, with 13 bases spanning the gap. The CDR3 region has the DNA TGTGCCAGCAGCCCCCCGGACTGGACCTACAATGAGCAGTTCTTC. This sequence encodes CASSPPDWTYNEQFF.

V and J are TRBV24-1 and TRBJ1-5; D gene uncertain. CDR1 KGHDR and CDR2 SFDVKD come from the germline V gene. The CDR3 totals 15 residues. The V end lost 2 bases, the J end lost 0 bases, and 7 bases lay between the germline ends. The CDR3 DNA is TGTGCCACCAGTGATTCGGGATATAGCAATCAGCCCCAGCATTTT. It translates to CATSDSGYSNQPQHF.

The chain links TRBV7-8 to TRBJ1-1; TRBD1 matches 7 bases. The CDR3 sequence is 14 residues long. J was trimmed by 4 bases and V by 1 base; bases with no gene match: 3. Germline CDR1 SGHVS, CDR2 FQNEAQ. The CDR3 sequence: CASSLVGTATEAFF. In DNA, the CDR3 is TGTGCCAGCAGCTTAGTGGGGACAGCCACTGAAGCTTTCTTT.

The rearrangement links TRBV11-3 to TRBJ1-2, with 9 bases that match TRBD1. This CDR3 is 14 amino acids long. CDR1 SGHNT and CDR2 YENEEA come from the germline V gene. V dropped 3 bases and J dropped 4; count of bases not matched to a gene: 3. In DNA form, the CDR3 reads TGTGCCAGCAGCTTGGGGACAGGGATCTATGGCTACACCTTC. Its translation is CASSLGTGIYGYTF.

In this sample, this clone turned up once. CDR3 protein: CSVEDLTGVSYNEQFF. The DNA of the CDR3 is TGCAGCGTTGAAGATCTAACAGGTGTCTCCTACAATGAGCAGTTCTTC. This sequence joins TRBV29-1 and TRBJ2-1, with a weak D call TRBD1 (5 bases). This CDR3 is built from 16 residues. Germline-derived CDR1 and CDR2 are SQVTM and ANQGSEA. Deletions cut 0 bases from V and 0 bases from J, with 12 bases between.

The chain joins TRBV19 to TRBJ1-2; 7 bases are a match to TRBD1. This CDR3 region has 15 residues. The germline V gene encodes CDR1 LNHDA and CDR2 SQIVND (reference sequence). V was clipped by 3 bases and J by 2 bases; unmatched bases: 6. CDR3 coding DNA: TGTGCCAGTAGTATTGCGGACAGGAGAAACTATGGCTACACCTTC. Translation gives CASSIADRRNYGYTF.

The chain recombines TRBV6-5 with TRBJ1-1, with D maybe TRBD1 (6 bases). V was cut by 5 bases and J by 5 bases, with 18 bases left in between. The CDR3 totals 15 residues. Germline assignment: CDR1 MNHEY and CDR2 SVGAGI. The CDR3 DNA reads TGTGCCAGCAGTAGACAAACAGGGTTGGCGACTGAAGCTTTCTTT. Encoded protein: CASSRQTGLATEAFF.

V usage is TRBV30 and J usage is TRBJ1-3, with D unclear. Trimming left V 0 bases short and J 0 bases short, with 3 bases between. The CDR3 sequence is 13 residues long. Germline values: CDR1 GTSNPN, CDR2 SVGIG (reference sequence). CDR3 loop: CAWSVYSGNTIYF. In nucleotides, the CDR3 is TGTGCCTGGAGTGTATACTCTGGAAACACCATATATTTT.

This clone was observed once. V usage is TRBV11-2 and J usage is TRBJ2-7; 10 bases line up with TRBD2. J was trimmed by 5 bases and V by 2 bases; bases with no gene match: 12. This CDR3 has 17 residues. Germline CDR1 reads SGHAT; CDR2 reads FQNNGV. The CDR3 DNA follows: TGTGCCAGCAGCTTACGCCTAGCGGGAGAGACAAATGACGAGCAGTACTTC. Its protein is CASSLRLAGETNDEQYF.

The V gene is TRBV6-1, the J gene TRBJ2-7, with a tentative D call TRBD2 (5 bases). Germline CDR1 MNHNS, CDR2 SASEGT. The CDR3 consists of 14 residues. Trimming pared 2 bases from V and 0 bases from J, leaving 8 bases between. The CDR3: CASSEWGASYEQYF. In DNA, the CDR3 is TGTGCCAGCAGTGAATGGGGAGCCTCCTACGAGCAGTACTTC.

This clone showed up just a few times. The chain is built from TRBV2 and TRBJ1-2, with D hard to call. Germline loops: CDR1 SNHLY, CDR2 FYNNEI. This CDR3 region has 14 residues. Trimming removed 6 bases at V and 1 base at J, with 12 bases between. Written as DNA, the CDR3 is TGTGCCAGCAGAGACGGTGACATTAACTATGGCTACACCTTC. Encoded protein: CASRDGDINYGYTF.